Shown below are 5 T cell receptor beta chains from a single sample sequenced in a study of T-cell reconstitution after alpha-beta-depleted transplantation in children. The TCRbeta library incorporated unique molecular identifiers. Each CDR3 protein is one row after TCRdb ran MiXCR on the PCR reads. Among approximately 230,000 distinct CDR3 sequences, under 30% were seen once, and the ten largest hold under 5.5%. The sequences come from PBMCs, mostly from graft donor cells, collected 360 days after TCRalphabeta/CD19-depleted stem cell transplant. Every receptor here comes from a female patient under 10 years old who had a stem cell transplant for congenital amegakaryocytic thrombocytopenia, so the T cells may come from the graft donor.

This clonotype was counted a few times. The rearrangement uses TRBV10-3 and TRBJ2-2; D call uncertain. Germline V gene data show CDR1 as ENHRY and CDR2 as SYGVKD. V was cut by 0 bases and J by 7 bases, with 9 bases left in between. The CDR3 contains 14 residues. Written as DNA, the CDR3 is TGTGCCATCAGTGAGTCGACGGTTGGCGGGGAGCTGTTTTTT. Residues: CAISESTVGGELFF.

This clonotype has a handful of counts. The gene calls are TRBV6-1 and TRBJ1-1, with TRBD1 identical over 7 bases. After removal of 1 base from V and 9 bases from J, the junction contained 5 bases not matched to a gene. The CDR3 is 13 residues long. Germline loops: CDR1 MNHNS, CDR2 SASEGT. CDR3 in amino acids: CASSEVDREKAFF. The CDR3 DNA reads as TGTGCCAGCAGTGAAGTTGACAGGGAAAAAGCTTTCTTT.

A few counts support this clonotype. This rearrangement joins TRBV5-1 to TRBJ2-7, with D unresolved. This CDR3 comprises 14 residues. V lost 2 bases to trimming and J lost 1 base, with 10 bases between them. Germline V CDR1 and CDR2: SGHRS, YFSETQ. DNA for the CDR3: TGCGCCAGCAGCTTCGAGAGCCTATCCTACGAGCAGTACTTC. Amino acid sequence: CASSFESLSYEQYF.

The chain combines TRBV11-2 with TRBJ1-1; no firm D call. The germline V and J ends were trimmed by 4 bases and 0 bases, with 6 bases remaining between them. This CDR3 contains 13 residues. Germline loops: CDR1 SGHAT, CDR2 FQNNGV. The CDR3 region has the DNA TGTGCCAGCAGCTCAAATATGAACACTGAAGCTTTCTTT. The encoded protein is CASSSNMNTEAFF.

This clonotype was counted at least ten times. CDR3 bases: TGCGCCAGTACTCCGGGAGAGCAAGAGACCCAGTACTTC. It translates to CASTPGEQETQYF. V and J are TRBV5-1 and TRBJ2-5; a possible D gene is TRBD2 (6 bases). Germline assignment: CDR1 SGHRS and CDR2 YFSETQ. CDR3 length: 13 residues. Trimming took off 8 bases at V and 2 bases at J, with 13 bases between the two ends.